This TCR beta chain comes out of a study of human T cells and chemical hapten exposure. About the study: Women made up most patients, who had alopecia areata, totalis or universalis.

This clonotype showed up many times. Germline V gene sequence: CDR1 MDHEN, CDR2 SYDVKM. The CDR3 consists of 16 residues. V lost 4 bases to trimming and J lost 6 bases, with 16 bases between them. Time point meaning: pre-sensitization, week 0. Stated treatment: therapeutic diphenylcyclopropenone sensitization with weekly scalp DPC. The library labeled individual cDNA molecules by adding unique molecular identifiers to them. Methods used by the authors: Samples had a median of about 95,000 TCRs, ranging about 23,224 to 700,000. TCRdb reprocessed the RACE reads via MiXCR and lists one record per CDR3 protein. The V and J calls, along with clone size, are taken from TCRdb and not from the paper's own processing. Counted here are 250,000 or so distinct CDR3 sequences, roughly 7.7% occurring once; the ten biggest clones make up 1.2%.

The sequenced sample was whole blood, obtained in connection with sensitization to the hapten diphenylcyclopropenone (DPC). The source of this sequence is a man aged 18 to 29 with alopecia areata. Some clones in this sample may be carry-over from other donors' samples. The chain has TRBV28 and TRBJ1-6; TRBD1 is a possible D gene (6 bases). CDR3 in amino acids: CASSYTQGAGNSPLHF. The CDR3 nucleotides are TGTGCCAGCAGTTATACACAGGGTGCGGGTAATTCACCCCTCCACTTT.